Below, 18 T cell receptor beta chains from the same sample are listed, as sequenced in a study of shared clonotypes between healthy human individuals (dated by TCRdb to the early 2020s). The library came from the immunoSEQ multiplex PCR assay. The clones in this table, taken by TCRdb from immuneACCESS, are in-frame only. Not every clone is retained; where verified, under half of the shortfall comes from an unresolved V gene, and the cause of the rest is unknown. This sample lists roughly 650,000 clones; around 96% were detected once. Clones ranked in the top ten supply less than 0.12% of the sample. For the CD8 naive samples, CD45RO-negative cells were positively selected for CCR7, yielding a CD45RA+CCR7+ population from which TemRA cells were excluded. Sequencing used naive CD8+ T cells sorted from blood. The cell subset or site label on this specimen signifies: CD45RA+CCR7+. These receptors were obtained from a woman in her 30s in good health.

This clone was observed once. The chain recombines TRBV7-2 with TRBJ2-7; perhaps D is TRBD1 or TRBD2 (5 bases each). The CDR3 extends over 14 amino acids. Germline V gene sequence: CDR1 SGHTA, CDR2 FQGNSA. V gave up 6 bases and J gave up 2 bases, with 14 bases separating them. CDR3 nucleotide sequence: TGTGCCAGCAGACGGGGCAGGTCGACCTACGAGCAGTACTTC. Its translation: CASRRGRSTYEQYF.

The rearrangement links TRBV27 to TRBJ2-2; TRBD2 matches at 10 bases. The CDR3 sequence is 16 residues long. Unmatched junction bases numbered 9, after V lost 3 bases and J lost 8 bases. From germline, CDR1 is MNHEY and CDR2 SMNVEV (reference sequence). The CDR3 DNA reads as TGTGCCAGCAGTTTTAGGACTAGCGGTCCCCCGGGGGAGCTGTTTTTT. This encodes CASSFRTSGPPGELFF.

The table lists this clone with a count of one. The chain combines TRBV4-1 with TRBJ2-7; D unresolved. The ends were cut back, 3 bases at V and 0 bases at J, with 12 bases in the middle. The CDR3 runs to 15 residues. In germline, CDR1 is MGHRA, CDR2 YSYEKL. The CDR3 coding sequence is TGCGCCAGCAGCCACGGCTACATCAGCTCCTACGAGCAGTACTTC. Translating gives CASSHGYISSYEQYF.

V and J are TRBV27 and TRBJ2-3, with D possibly TRBD2 on 5 matching bases. The V end was cut by 0 bases, the J end by 9 bases, with 10 bases between. CDR3 length: 13 amino acids. Per the germline V gene, CDR1 is MNHEY and CDR2 is SMNVEV (reference sequence). The chain's CDR3 is CASSLSLTGTQYF. The CDR3 coding sequence is TGTGCCAGCAGTTTATCGTTAACGGGAACGCAGTATTTT.

The V and J genes are TRBV28 and TRBJ2-7, with D perhaps matching TRBD1 (6 bases). The CDR3 consists of 16 residues. V was trimmed by 5 bases and J by 4 bases, leaving 21 bases between them. The germline V gene encodes CDR1 MDHEN and CDR2 SYDVKM. CDR3 DNA: TGTGCCAGCAGTACCTCTTCCGAGCAGGGGCAATACGAGCAGTACTTC. Residues: CASSTSSEQGQYEQYF.

The chain combines TRBV28 with TRBJ1-1, with a possible D match to TRBD1 (5 bases). V dropped 3 bases and J dropped 5 bases, with 10 bases sitting between them. Per the germline V gene, CDR1 is MDHEN and CDR2 is SYDVKM. The CDR3 contains 13 residues. Here the CDR3 DNA reads TGTGCCAGCAGTTTGACAGATAGAACTGAAGCTTTCTTT. Translated: CASSLTDRTEAFF.

This clone was counted a single time. The J gene is TRBJ2-1, the V gene TRBV19, with a possible D match to TRBD2 (5 bases). The CDR3 has 13 residues. Per germline, CDR1 LNHDA and CDR2 SQIVND (reference sequence). V was cut by 7 bases and J by 5 bases, with 12 bases left in between. CDR3 in amino acids: CASTSMADNEQFF. In DNA form, the CDR3 reads TGTGCCAGTACTAGCATGGCGGACAATGAGCAGTTCTTC. Looking up the rest from reference TRBV19 and TRBJ2-1 gives the full variable domain: DGGITQSPKYLFRKEGQNVTLSCEQNLNHDAMYWYRQDPGQGLRLIYYSQIVNDFQKGDIAEGYSVSREKKESFPLTVTSAQKNPTAFYLCASTSMADNEQFFGPGTRLTVL.

The chain links TRBV27 to TRBJ2-7; 9 nucleotides line up with TRBD1. CDR3 length equals 13 residues. Germline trimming cut 8 bases from V and 6 bases from J; bases unmatched to any gene: 8. The germline V gene encodes CDR1 MNHEY and CDR2 SMNVEV (reference sequence). As DNA, the CDR3 is TGTGCCAGCCACGGCTCGACAGGGGGCGAGCAGTACTTC. Protein: CASHGSTGGEQYF.

The chain combines TRBV27 with TRBJ2-7, with a weak D call TRBD2 (6 bases). Trimming cost V 8 bases and J 0 bases, with 11 bases left between them. This CDR3 has 13 residues. Germline loops: CDR1 MNHEY, CDR2 SMNVEV (reference sequence). The CDR3 here is CASGSGSSYEQYF. The CDR3 nucleotides read TGTGCCAGCGGCTCCGGGAGCTCCTACGAGCAGTACTTC.

The chain has TRBV7-9 and TRBJ2-7, with no clear D. Germline CDR1 reads SEHNR; CDR2 reads FQNEAQ (reference sequence). The V end was cut by 5 bases, the J end by 4 bases, with 9 bases between. The CDR3 loop spans 12 amino acids. In nucleotides, the CDR3 is TGTGCCAGCAGCCTCCCAGGTTACGAGCAGTACTTC. Its protein product is CASSLPGYEQYF.

V and J are TRBV6-5 and TRBJ1-6; 7 bases align to TRBD1. CDR3 length: 14 residues. CDR1 is MNHEY, CDR2 SVGAGI, per germline. V lost 5 bases, J lost 7 bases, and 5 bases stayed unmatched. CDR3 region: CASSLDRVNSPLHF. Here the CDR3 DNA reads TGTGCCAGCAGTCTCGACAGGGTCAATTCACCCCTCCACTTT.

The gene calls are TRBV7-9 and TRBJ2-5; the D gene is possibly TRBD2 (6 bases). This CDR3 region has 16 residues. CDR1 is SEHNR, CDR2 FQNEAQ, per germline (reference sequence). V was trimmed by 1 base and J by 5 bases, leaving 17 bases between them. The chain's CDR3 is CASSLEGDWPDETQYF. DNA for the CDR3: TGTGCCAGCAGCTTAGAAGGGGACTGGCCCGATGAGACCCAGTACTTC.

The chain uses TRBV9 and TRBJ2-7; 7 nucleotides match TRBD2. V shed 2 bases and J 6 bases; nucleotides not matched to a gene: 8. The CDR3 consists of 14 residues. Germline V gene lookup returns CDR1 SGDLS and CDR2 YYNGEE. CDR3: CASSVQGGRGEQYF. The CDR3, as DNA: TGTGCCAGCAGCGTGCAGGGCGGGAGAGGCGAGCAGTACTTC.

The chain links TRBV5-6 to TRBJ1-2, with 12 bases fitting TRBD1. V shed 4 bases, J shed 7 bases, and the junction held 5 bases outside the gene matches. The CDR3 is made up of 14 amino acids. The germline V gene has CDR1 SGHDT and CDR2 YYEEEE. The CDR3 DNA is TGTGCCAGCAGCCCGGGACAGGGGGCGGTTGGCTACACCTTC. This codes for CASSPGQGAVGYTF.

The V and J genes are TRBV28 and TRBJ2-2; 10 nucleotides line up with TRBD2. CDR1 MDHEN and CDR2 SYDVKM come from the germline V gene. The CDR3 has 17 residues. V shed 6 bases, J shed 6 bases, and the junction held 13 bases outside the gene matches. CDR3 sequence reads: CASRYLRLAGGSGELFF. The CDR3 DNA is TGTGCCAGCAGATACTTACGACTAGCGGGTGGCTCCGGGGAGCTGTTTTTT.

Of note for this clone: The sample carries other DNA sequences with the same CDR3. The V gene is TRBV6-5, the J gene TRBJ2-1; D is perhaps TRBD1 (5 bases). Germline CDR1 reads MNHEY; CDR2 reads SVGAGI. The CDR3 loop spans 13 amino acids. Trimming stripped 3 bases from V and 5 bases from J, with 8 bases between. The CDR3 sequence is CASSYSGNNEQFF. CDR3 in DNA: TGTGCCAGCAGTTATTCAGGGAACAATGAGCAGTTCTTC.

The chain has TRBV6-6 and TRBJ2-7; D possibly corresponds to TRBD1 (5 bases). This CDR3 comprises 16 residues. V shed 0 bases and J shed 3 bases, with 15 bases lying between them. Germline V CDR1 and CDR2: MNHNY, SVGAGI (reference sequence). The CDR3 DNA sequence: TGTGCCAGCAGTTACTCCCCAGGGCAGATGAGCTACGAGCAGTACTTC. It specifies CASSYSPGQMSYEQYF.

The chain carries TRBV27 and TRBJ2-3; D unclear. With 0 bases removed from V and 2 bases from J, the gap between germline ends came to 12 bases. The CDR3 is 16 residues long. Germline V CDR1 and CDR2: MNHEY, SMNVEV (reference sequence). Here the CDR3 DNA reads TGTGCCAGCAGTTTATCCCTAGGACCAGCCACAGATACGCAGTATTTT. The encoded protein is CASSLSLGPATDTQYF.